The 12 T cell receptor beta chains below all came from one sample that was sequenced in a study of Graves' ophthalmopathy and Graves' hyperthyroidism. Amplified material comprised TCR beta CDR3 regions derived from RNA transcripts. Following a first-round RT-PCR that used HTBI primers, a second-round multiplex PCR was carried out. TCRdb re-analysed the multiplex PCR reads in MiXCR, keeping a single row per CDR3 protein. Of fewer than 350,000 distinct CDR3 sequences listed, roughly 17% are singletons. Material: peripheral blood. These receptors were taken from an adult man with Graves' ophthalmopathy.

This clonotype has a count of ten or more. This chain uses TRBV7-9 with TRBJ1-1; 7 bases match TRBD1. The CDR3 is made up of 14 amino acids. V shed 5 bases, J shed 10 bases, and the junction held 13 bases outside the gene matches. CDR1 is SEHNR, CDR2 FQNEAQ, per germline (reference sequence). CDR3 protein: CASSPRQGRASAFF. The CDR3 nucleotides are TGTGCCAGCAGCCCCAGACAGGGACGGGCTTCAGCTTTCTTT.

This clonotype was counted at least ten times. The chain couples TRBV2 to TRBJ2-7; D perhaps matches TRBD2 (6 bases). The V end lost 2 bases, the J end lost 1 base, and 9 bases lay between the germline ends. Germline values: CDR1 SNHLY, CDR2 FYNNEI. The CDR3 has 14 amino acids. The CDR3 nucleotides read TGTGCCAGCAGTGAATTGGACTATTCCTACGAGCAGTACTTC. This encodes CASSELDYSYEQYF.

This clonotype was seen at least ten times. The chain recombines TRBV5-1 with TRBJ2-7, with D possibly being TRBD2 (5 bases). The CDR3 has 15 amino acids. Trimming pared 2 bases from V and 4 bases from J, leaving 16 bases between. The germline V gene encodes CDR1 SGHRS and CDR2 YFSETQ. DNA for the CDR3: TGCGCCAGCAGCTTTTGGGCGGGCCAAGGGTACGAGCAGTACTTC. Translation gives CASSFWAGQGYEQYF. The full variable domain, completed using reference TRBV5-1 and TRBJ2-7, is KAGVTQTPRYLIKTRGQQVTLSCSPISGHRSVSWYQQTPGQGLQFLFEYFSETQRNKGNFPGRFSGRQFSNSRSEMNVSTLELGDSALYLCASSFWAGQGYEQYFGPGTRLTVT.

In this sample, this clonotype turned up many times. The chain combines TRBV30 with TRBJ1-2; D is undetermined. V lost 2 bases and J 7 bases, leaving 8 bases between the germline ends. This CDR3 contains 11 residues. The germline V gene has CDR1 GTSNPN and CDR2 SVGIG (reference sequence). CDR3 sequence: CAWSTGSGYTF. The DNA of the CDR3 is TGTGCCTGGAGTACGGGGTCTGGCTACACCTTC.

This clonotype was found many times. The chain carries TRBV19 and TRBJ2-2; no definite D call. Trimming left V 3 bases short and J 10 bases short, with 9 bases between. This CDR3 has 12 residues. Germline V gives CDR1 LNHDA, CDR2 SQIVND (reference sequence). The CDR3 reads CASSMDMVELFF. The CDR3 DNA follows: TGTGCCAGTAGTATGGATATGGTGGAGCTGTTTTTT.

There are a few counts of this clonotype. The germline gene is not matched at one end of the junction; a read error may be the cause. The V call is TRBV30, the J call TRBJ1-2; D call uncertain. The CDR3 extends over 11 amino acids. Germline V gene sequence: CDR1 GTSNPN, CDR2 SVGIG (reference sequence). The CDR3 sequence: CASSTSYGYIF. The CDR3 region has the DNA TGTGCCTCGAGTACTTCCTATGGCTACATCTTC.

V gene TRBV7-2 combines with J gene TRBJ1-6; 9 bases are shared with TRBD1. Germline CDR1 and CDR2: SGHTA and FQGNSA. The V segment lost 8 bases and the J segment 10 bases; nucleotides outside the gene matches: 9. The CDR3 spans 14 residues. The CDR3 reads CASGATGGGSPLHF. DNA for the CDR3: TGTGCCAGCGGTGCGACAGGGGGTGGATCACCCCTCCACTTT.

The table lists this clonotype with a few counts. This may come from a read error, since a much larger clone is one base off. The V call is TRBV28, the J call TRBJ1-3, with D perhaps matching TRBD1 (6 bases). The CDR3 length is 15 residues. Germline V lookup: CDR1 MDHEN, CDR2 SYDVKM. The CDR3 loop reads CASRPPTSQGNIIYF. DNA of the CDR3: TGTGCCAGCAGACCTCCAACATCGCAGGGGAACATCATATATTTT.

This clonotype was detected only a few times. The chain uses TRBV30 and TRBJ2-7, with D perhaps being TRBD1 or TRBD2 (6 bases each). The V end was cut by 5 bases, the J end by 2 bases, with 19 bases between. Per the germline V gene, CDR1 is GTSNPN and CDR2 is SVGIG (reference sequence). The CDR3 loop spans 15 amino acids. CDR3 loop: CAWEPGAGSPYEQYF. The CDR3 DNA follows: TGTGCCTGGGAGCCAGGGGCGGGATCCCCCTACGAGCAGTACTTC.

This clonotype came up many times. The V and J genes are TRBV5-1 and TRBJ2-2, with TRBD1 as a possible D gene (7 bases). V was cut by 0 bases and J by 4 bases, with 13 bases left in between. CDR1 is SGHRS, CDR2 YFSETQ, per germline. The CDR3 covers 16 residues. Here the CDR3 reads CASSLEEGAGTGELFF. Here the CDR3 DNA reads TGCGCCAGCAGCTTGGAGGAGGGGGCAGGCACCGGGGAGCTGTTTTTT.

Ten or more counts support this clonotype. V usage is TRBV10-3 and J usage is TRBJ2-7; a weak D match, TRBD1 (7 bases). V lost 8 bases to trimming and J lost 0 bases, with 14 bases between them. The germline gives CDR1 ENHRY, CDR2 SYGVKD. CDR3 length: 14 residues. The CDR3, as DNA: TGTGCCATCGCGGGGACAGCCACCTCCTACGAGCAGTACTTC. Amino acids: CAIAGTATSYEQYF.

This clonotype was detected many times. The chain combines TRBV24-1 with TRBJ2-6; 13 bases map to TRBD2. Germline trimming cut 5 bases from V and 0 bases from J; bases unmatched to any gene: 9. CDR3 length: 20 residues. Germline CDR1 KGHDR, CDR2 SFDVKD. The CDR3 sequence: CATSGGGLAGQSSGANVLTF. CDR3 nucleotide sequence: TGTGCCACCAGTGGGGGGGGACTAGCGGGGCAGAGCTCTGGGGCCAACGTCCTGACTTTC.